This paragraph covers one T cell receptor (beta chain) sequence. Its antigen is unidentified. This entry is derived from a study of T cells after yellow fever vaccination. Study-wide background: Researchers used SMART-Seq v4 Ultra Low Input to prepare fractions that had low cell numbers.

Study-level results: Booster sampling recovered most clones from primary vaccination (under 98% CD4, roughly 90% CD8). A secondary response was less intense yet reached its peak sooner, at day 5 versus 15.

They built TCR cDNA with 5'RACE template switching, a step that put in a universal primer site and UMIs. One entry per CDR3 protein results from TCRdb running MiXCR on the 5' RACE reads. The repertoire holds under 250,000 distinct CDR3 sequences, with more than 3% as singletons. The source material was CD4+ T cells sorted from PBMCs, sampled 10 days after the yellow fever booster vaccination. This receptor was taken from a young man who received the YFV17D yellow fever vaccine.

The CDR3 DNA sequence: TGTGCCAGCAGCCACAGGAAGGGGAGCTCTGGAAACACCATATATTTT. This sequence encodes CASSHRKGSSGNTIYF. The genes are TRBV7-9 and TRBJ1-3; D may be TRBD1 (5 bases). Trimming removed 5 bases from V and 0 bases from J, with 14 bases in between. The CDR3 loop spans 16 amino acids. CDR1 SEHNR and CDR2 FQNEAQ come from the germline V gene (reference sequence).